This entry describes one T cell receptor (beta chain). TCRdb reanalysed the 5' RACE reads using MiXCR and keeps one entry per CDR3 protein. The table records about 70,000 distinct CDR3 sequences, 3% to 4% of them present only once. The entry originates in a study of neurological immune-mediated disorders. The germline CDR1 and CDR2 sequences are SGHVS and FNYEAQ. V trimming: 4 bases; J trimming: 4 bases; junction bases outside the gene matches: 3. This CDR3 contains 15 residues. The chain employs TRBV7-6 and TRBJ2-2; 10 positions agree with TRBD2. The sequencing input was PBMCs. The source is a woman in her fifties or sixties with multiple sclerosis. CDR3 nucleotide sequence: TGTGCCAGCAGCTATAGCGGGGGGTTCACCGGGGAGCTGTTTTTT. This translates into CASSYSGGFTGELFF.